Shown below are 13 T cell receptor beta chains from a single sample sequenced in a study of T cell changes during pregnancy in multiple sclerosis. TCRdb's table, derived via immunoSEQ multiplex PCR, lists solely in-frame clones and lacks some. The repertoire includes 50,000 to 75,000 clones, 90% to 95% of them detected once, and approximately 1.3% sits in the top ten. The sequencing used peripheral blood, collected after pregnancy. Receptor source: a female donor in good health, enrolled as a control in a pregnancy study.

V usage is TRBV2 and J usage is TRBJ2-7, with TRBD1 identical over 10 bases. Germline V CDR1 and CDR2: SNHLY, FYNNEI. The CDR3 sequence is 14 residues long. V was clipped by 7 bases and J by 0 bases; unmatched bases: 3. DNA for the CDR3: TGTGCCAGCAATGGACAGGGGGACTCCTACGAGCAGTACTTC. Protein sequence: CASNGQGDSYEQYF.

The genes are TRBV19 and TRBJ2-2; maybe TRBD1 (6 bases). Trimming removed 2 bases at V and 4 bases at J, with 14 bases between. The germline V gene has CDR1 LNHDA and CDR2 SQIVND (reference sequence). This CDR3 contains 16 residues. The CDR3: CASSILPIGGTGELFF. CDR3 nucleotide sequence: TGTGCCAGTAGTATACTACCTATAGGGGGCACCGGGGAGCTGTTTTTT. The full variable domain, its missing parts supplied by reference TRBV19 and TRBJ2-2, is DGGITQSPKYLFRKEGQNVTLSCEQNLNHDAMYWYRQDPGQGLRLIYYSQIVNDFQKGDIAEGYSVSREKKESFPLTVTSAQKNPTAFYLCASSILPIGGTGELFFGEGSRLTVL.

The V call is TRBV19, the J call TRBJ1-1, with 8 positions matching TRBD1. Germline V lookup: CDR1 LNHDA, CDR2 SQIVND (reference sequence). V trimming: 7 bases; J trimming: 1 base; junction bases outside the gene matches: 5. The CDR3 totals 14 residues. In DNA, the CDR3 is TGTGCCAGTACCAGGGGGCGGGGGAACACTGAAGCTTTCTTT. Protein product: CASTRGRGNTEAFF.

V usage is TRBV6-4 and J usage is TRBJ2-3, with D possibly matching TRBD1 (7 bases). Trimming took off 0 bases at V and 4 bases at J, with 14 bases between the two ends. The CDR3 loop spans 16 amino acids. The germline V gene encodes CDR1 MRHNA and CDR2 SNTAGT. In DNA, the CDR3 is TGTGCCAGCAGTGACTCAGTGGCAGGGGGGCCAGATACGCAGTATTTT. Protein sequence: CASSDSVAGGPDTQYF.

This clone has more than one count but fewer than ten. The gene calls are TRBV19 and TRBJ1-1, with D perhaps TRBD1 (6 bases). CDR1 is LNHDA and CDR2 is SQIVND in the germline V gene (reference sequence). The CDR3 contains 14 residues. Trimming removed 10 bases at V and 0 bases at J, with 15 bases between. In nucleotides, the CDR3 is TGTGCCACCCGGGGGGGCGTCATGAACACTGAAGCTTTCTTT. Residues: CATRGGVMNTEAFF.

The CDR3 nucleotides are TGCGCCAGCAGCCGGACTCGATCCGAATCATACGAGCAGTACTTC. Translation: CASSRTRSESYEQYF. The chain links TRBV4-3 to TRBJ2-7, with D maybe TRBD2 (5 bases). The CDR3 is 15 amino acids. CDR1 and CDR2 (germline): LGHNA, YSLEER. Trimming shortened V by 4 bases and J by 4 bases, and 17 bases separated the two germline ends.

The CDR3 DNA follows: TGTGCCAGCAGCTTGCCCCCGAGGGGGCAGGAGACCCAGTACTTC. This translates into CASSLPPRGQETQYF. V is TRBV5-4 and J is TRBJ2-5, with 7 bases matching TRBD1. The germline V gene encodes CDR1 SGHNT and CDR2 YYREEE (reference sequence). The V and J ends lost 1 base and 5 bases, in that order; junction bases with no gene match: 8. CDR3 size: 15 residues. Drawing the rest from reference TRBV5-4 and TRBJ2-5, the complete variable domain is ETGVTQSPTHLIKTRGQQVTLRCSSQSGHNTVSWYQQALGQGPQFIFQYYREEENGRGNFPPRFSGLQFPNYSSELNVNALELDDSALYLCASSLPPRGQETQYFGPGTRLLVL.

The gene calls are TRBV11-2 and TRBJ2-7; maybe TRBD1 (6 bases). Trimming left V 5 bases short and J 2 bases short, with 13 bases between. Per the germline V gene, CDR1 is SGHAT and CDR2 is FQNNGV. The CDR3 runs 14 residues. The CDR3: CASSGGYRAYEQYF. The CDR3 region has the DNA TGTGCCAGCAGCGGCGGGTACAGGGCCTACGAGCAGTACTTC.

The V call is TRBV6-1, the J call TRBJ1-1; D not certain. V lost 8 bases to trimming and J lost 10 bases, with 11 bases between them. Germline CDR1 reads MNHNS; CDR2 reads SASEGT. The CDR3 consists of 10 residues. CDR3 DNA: TGTGCCAGCGGGTGGACTCCAGCTTTCTTT. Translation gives CASGWTPAFF.

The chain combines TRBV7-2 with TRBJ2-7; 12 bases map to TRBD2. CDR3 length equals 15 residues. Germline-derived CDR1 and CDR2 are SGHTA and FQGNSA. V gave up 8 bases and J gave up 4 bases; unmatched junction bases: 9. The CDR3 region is CASPPRTSGKYEQYF. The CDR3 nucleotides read TGTGCCAGCCCACCCAGGACTAGCGGGAAGTACGAGCAGTACTTC. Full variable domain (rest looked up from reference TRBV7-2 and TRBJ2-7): GAGVSQSPSNKVTEKGKDVELRCDPISGHTALYWYRQSLGQGLEFLIYFQGNSAPDKSGLPSDRFSAERTGGSVSTLTIQRTQQEDSAVYLCASPPRTSGKYEQYFGPGTRLTVT.

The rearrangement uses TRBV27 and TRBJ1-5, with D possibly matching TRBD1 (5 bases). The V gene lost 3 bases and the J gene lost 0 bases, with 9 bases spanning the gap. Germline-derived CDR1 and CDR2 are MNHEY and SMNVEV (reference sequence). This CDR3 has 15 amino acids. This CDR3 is CASSLTVYSNQPQHF. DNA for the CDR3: TGTGCCAGCAGTTTGACAGTATATAGCAATCAGCCCCAGCATTTT.

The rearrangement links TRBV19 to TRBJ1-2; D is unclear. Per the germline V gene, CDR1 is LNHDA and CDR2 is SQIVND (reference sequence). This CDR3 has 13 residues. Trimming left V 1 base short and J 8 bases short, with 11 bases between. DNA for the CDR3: TGTGCCAGTAGTATAGGAATTCTCGGGGGCTACACCTTC. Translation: CASSIGILGGYTF.

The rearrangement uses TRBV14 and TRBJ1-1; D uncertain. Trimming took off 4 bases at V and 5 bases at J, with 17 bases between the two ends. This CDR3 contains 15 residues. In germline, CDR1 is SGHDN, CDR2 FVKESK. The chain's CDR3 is CASSRETARFTEAFF. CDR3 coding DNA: TGTGCCAGCAGCCGAGAGACTGCCCGGTTTACTGAAGCTTTCTTT.